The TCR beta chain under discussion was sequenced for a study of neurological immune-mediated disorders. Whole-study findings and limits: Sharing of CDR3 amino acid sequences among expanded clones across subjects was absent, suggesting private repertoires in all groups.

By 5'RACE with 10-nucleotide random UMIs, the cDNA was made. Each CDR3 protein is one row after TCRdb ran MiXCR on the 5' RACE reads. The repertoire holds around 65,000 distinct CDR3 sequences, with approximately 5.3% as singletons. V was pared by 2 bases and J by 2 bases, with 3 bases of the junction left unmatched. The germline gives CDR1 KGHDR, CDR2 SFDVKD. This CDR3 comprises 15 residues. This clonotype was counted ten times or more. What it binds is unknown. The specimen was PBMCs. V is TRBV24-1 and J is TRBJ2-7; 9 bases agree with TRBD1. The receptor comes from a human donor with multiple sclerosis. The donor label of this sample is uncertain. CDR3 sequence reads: CATSDYGQGTYEQYF. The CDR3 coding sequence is TGTGCCACCAGTGATTACGGACAGGGGACCTACGAGCAGTACTTC.